One T cell receptor beta chain is described in this entry. Its antigen is as yet unknown. V gave up 5 bases and J gave up 5 bases, with 10 bases separating them. The CDR3 is 12 amino acids. The germline CDR1 and CDR2 sequences are MDHEN and SYDVKM. Making the TCR beta libraries involved quantitative 5'-RACE with molecular barcodes. TCRdb reprocessed the 5' RACE reads with MiXCR, giving one entry per CDR3 protein. The data hold a few hundred thousand distinct CDR3 sequences, with 20% to 25% observed a single time. This entry comes from a study of CD8 T cells in ankylosing spondylitis. Study-wide results and caveats: Within peripheral blood, clones linked to disease were CD8+ and relatively rare. A TCR beta motif made of several highly homologous variants seemed typical of ankylosing spondylitis blood. Previously reported in reactive arthritis synovial fluid and blood were some of the motif variants. The clones that were linked to disease were reported to be significantly enriched in matched synovial fluid samples from ankylosing spondylitis patients.

J is TRBJ2-7 and V is TRBV28, with D unresolved. This clonotype was sampled from a male donor with ankylosing spondylitis. Sequencing was done on a sample of blood, either unsorted or a sorted T cell fraction (not recorded which). CDR3 bases: TGTGCCAGCAGTGTCGCCGAGGACGAGCAGTACTTC. Protein sequence: CASSVAEDEQYF.